This passage covers 19 T cell receptor beta chains from one sample sequenced in a study of blood T cells in healthy people across ages (dated by TCRdb to between 2015 and 2016). The library came from 5' RACE. Data came from an Illumina HiSeq 2500. A second PCR of roughly 7 to 11 cycles was performed with a sample-barcoded 5' primer and a J-beta primer mix. TCRdb ran its own pipeline on the public reads, namely fastp trimming at Q25 and MiXCR clone calling, and kept in-frame beta chains. Merged by CDR3 protein, the rows form single entries marked with the most common genes and DNA. This sample lists around 650,000 distinct CDR3 sequences; 32% were detected once. Together, the top ten hold less than 20% of the sample. Sequencing used blood. The origin of the receptors is an elderly woman in good health. Donor details come from another sample of the same person, matched by shared clones.

This clonotype was observed a handful of times. Written as DNA, the CDR3 is TGTGCCTGGAGCGGACGAGATGGCTACACCTTC. It translates to CAWSGRDGYTF. The chain employs TRBV30 and TRBJ1-2; D gene uncertain. The V and J ends lost 3 bases and 6 bases respectively, with 8 bases between them. The CDR3 runs to 11 residues. The germline CDR1 and CDR2 sequences are GTSNPN and SVGIG (reference sequence).

This clonotype was observed many times. The chain recombines TRBV29-1 with TRBJ1-5; D gene unclear. The CDR3 runs to 12 residues. Germline loops: CDR1 SQVTM, CDR2 ANQGSEA. Trimming stripped 6 bases from V and 0 bases from J, with 6 bases between. This CDR3 reads CSVGYSNQPQHF. CDR3 nucleotides: TGCAGCGTGGGGTATAGCAATCAGCCCCAGCATTTT. Supplemented by reference TRBV29-1 and TRBJ1-5, the full variable domain reads SAVISQKPSRDICQRGTSLTIQCQVDSQVTMMFWYRQQPGQSLTLIATANQGSEATYESGFVIDKFPISRPNLTFSTLTVSNMSPEDSSIYLCSVGYSNQPQHFGDGTRLSIL.

The rearrangement joins TRBV5-1 to TRBJ1-1; tentatively, D is TRBD1 (5 bases). The V gene lost 2 bases and the J gene lost 6 bases, with 17 bases spanning the gap. The germline V gene encodes CDR1 SGHRS and CDR2 YFSETQ. This CDR3 has 15 amino acids. CDR3: CASSLGGGTRAEAFF. CDR3 in DNA: TGCGCCAGCAGCTTAGGTGGGGGAACCCGAGCTGAAGCTTTCTTT.

As concerns this clonotype: It may be a read error: a sequence one base away is much more abundant. This chain joins TRBV20-1 and TRBJ2-3; D possibly corresponds to TRBD2 (6 bases). Germline V lookup: CDR1 DFQATT, CDR2 SNEGSKA (reference sequence). The length of the CDR3 is 12 residues. V lost 5 bases and J 8 bases, leaving 14 bases between the germline ends. The CDR3 DNA is TGCAGTGCTGTCACCTCGCGGGGTACGCAGTATTTT. This codes for CSAVTSRGTQYF.

This clonotype has a count of ten or more. This sequence joins TRBV6-5 and TRBJ1-2; 7 bases agree with TRBD1. The CDR3 consists of 14 residues. Losses at the gene ends were 8 bases for V and 0 bases for J; bases not matched to a gene: 6. CDR1 is MNHEY and CDR2 is SVGAGI in the germline V gene. CDR3 sequence (DNA): TGTGCCAGCGGCGATGGACAGGCTAACTATGGCTACACCTTC. Translating gives CASGDGQANYGYTF.

There are a few counts of this clonotype. The rearrangement links TRBV12-3 or TRBV12-4 to TRBJ1-1, with D hard to call. The CDR3 spans 14 residues. V shed 8 bases and J shed 0 bases, with 13 bases lying between them. The CDR3 DNA is TGTGCCAGCCTTCGAGGCAGGCTGAACACTGAAGCTTTCTTT. Its translation: CASLRGRLNTEAFF.

About this clonotype itself: Given a much more abundant clone one base away, this may be a read error. The chain recombines TRBV11-1 with TRBJ2-1; tentatively, D is TRBD2 (6 bases). With 3 bases removed from V and 13 bases from J, the gap between germline ends came to 16 bases. Germline lookup yields CDR1 SGHAT and CDR2 FQDESV (reference sequence). The CDR3 extends over 13 amino acids. This chain's CDR3 is CASSLDLRETQFF. CDR3 nucleotides: TGTGCCAGCAGCTTGGACCTACGGGAGACCCAGTTCTTC.

The V gene is TRBV7-3, the J gene TRBJ1-1, with D unresolved. The CDR3 covers 13 residues. V dropped 5 bases and J dropped 1 base, with 8 bases sitting between them. Germline CDR1 reads SGHTA; CDR2 reads FQGTGA. CDR3 protein: CASSSSANTEAFF. The CDR3 DNA reads TGTGCCAGCAGCAGCAGCGCGAACACTGAAGCTTTCTTT.

The chain uses TRBV20-1 and TRBJ2-1; no firm D call. CDR3 size: 13 residues. Germline V gene sequence: CDR1 DFQATT, CDR2 SNEGSKA (reference sequence). The V end lost 0 bases, the J end lost 5 bases, and 8 bases lay between the germline ends. CDR3 nucleotides: TGCAGTGCTAGAGATCTTTCCCACAATGAGCAGTTCTTC. Protein sequence: CSARDLSHNEQFF.

The table lists this clonotype with many counts. V is TRBV7-6 and J is TRBJ2-1; D unresolved. The length of the CDR3 is 16 residues. V gave up 3 bases and J gave up 6 bases, with 18 bases separating them. Germline CDR1 is SGHVS and CDR2 is FNYEAQ. In DNA form, the CDR3 reads TGTGCCAGCAGCTTTGGTGGATTTGGTCTACGCAATGAGCAGTTCTTC. Amino acid sequence: CASSFGGFGLRNEQFF. Drawing the rest from reference TRBV7-6 and TRBJ2-1, the complete variable domain is GAGVSQSPRYKVTKRGQDVALRCDPISGHVSLYWYRQALGQGPEFLTYFNYEAQQDKSGLPNDRFSAERPEGSISTLTIQRTEQRDSAMYRCASSFGGFGLRNEQFFGPGTRLTVL.

Concerning this clonotype: One base away lies a much larger clone, so this may be a sequencing read error. V is TRBV4-1 and J is TRBJ2-7; the D gene is possibly TRBD1 (6 bases). TRBJ2-5 matches the DNA end more closely, so the J call is doubtful. Per the germline V gene, CDR1 is MGHRA and CDR2 is YSYEKL. This CDR3 contains 15 residues. The CDR3 DNA is TGCGCCAGCAGCCACGCCGGACAGAGGGAGGAGACCCAGTACTTC. Protein sequence: CASSHAGQREETQYF.

This clonotype was observed a single time. One junction end does not reproduce the germline sequence, and a read error may be involved. J is TRBJ2-3 and V is TRBV12-3 or TRBV12-4; D call uncertain. This CDR3 contains 15 residues. The chain's CDR3 is CASSLATVSTDTEYF. In DNA form, the CDR3 reads TGTGCCAGCAGTTTAGCGACTGTGAGCACAGATACGGAGTATTTT.

The rearrangement joins TRBV6-1 to TRBJ2-5, with D possibly being TRBD1 or TRBD2 (5 bases each). The J call may be faulty, since TRBJ2-7 better matches the DNA end. The CDR3 loop spans 14 amino acids. CDR1 is MNHNS and CDR2 is SASEGT in the germline V gene. The chain's CDR3 is CAVRLGRGVYEQYF. The CDR3 DNA reads as TGTGCCGTTCGTCTGGGACGGGGAGTGTACGAGCAGTACTTC.

The chain is built from TRBV18 and TRBJ1-1, with D unclear. This CDR3 has 14 amino acids. In germline, CDR1 is KGHSH, CDR2 LQKENI. The V gene lost 3 bases and the J gene lost 1 base, with 9 bases spanning the gap. For the CDR3, the DNA is TGTGCCAGCTCACCGACCTCGCAGAACACTGAAGCTTTCTTT. Protein product: CASSPTSQNTEAFF.

This clonotype was counted ten times or more. V gene TRBV27 combines with J gene TRBJ2-5; 7 bases fit TRBD2. Losses at the gene ends were 7 bases for V and 4 bases for J; bases not matched to a gene: 9. This CDR3 is 14 amino acids long. Germline CDR1 MNHEY, CDR2 SMNVEV (reference sequence). This chain's CDR3 is CASKSRGGGETQYF. CDR3 in DNA: TGTGCCAGCAAGTCTCGCGGCGGGGGAGAGACCCAGTACTTC.

The chain employs TRBV2 and TRBJ1-5, with a tentative D call TRBD1 (6 bases). CDR1 SNHLY and CDR2 FYNNEI come from the germline V gene. Trimming removed 4 bases from V and 6 bases from J, with 13 bases in between. The CDR3 is made up of 14 amino acids. The CDR3 DNA is TGTGCCAGCAGTGTTCAGGGGCAGGTTCAGCCCCAGCATTTT. It codes for CASSVQGQVQPQHF.

V usage is TRBV29-1 and J usage is TRBJ2-7; no definite D call. V gave up 2 bases and J gave up 3 bases, with 5 bases separating them. In germline, CDR1 is SQVTM, CDR2 ANQGSEA. This CDR3 is 11 amino acids long. The CDR3 DNA reads TGCAGCGTTGAAAAGGACTACGAGCAGTACTTC. Amino acids: CSVEKDYEQYF.

In the case of this clonotype: Possible read error: a much larger clone is one base away. This chain connects TRBV6-5 to TRBJ2-4, with D perhaps matching TRBD1 (6 bases). The CDR3 is made up of 16 amino acids. Trimming removed 2 bases at V and 13 bases at J, with 24 bases between. From germline, CDR1 is MNHEY and CDR2 SVGAGI. CDR3 amino acids: CASSYTGFQGKNEQYF. The CDR3 DNA follows: TGTGCCAGCAGTTACACAGGGTTTCAGGGGAAGAATGAGCAGTACTTC.

Regarding this clonotype: A single base separates this from a much larger clone, so it may be a read error. The rearrangement uses TRBV4-3 and TRBJ1-2; D is ambiguous. V was pared by 4 bases and J by 4 bases, with 16 bases between. The CDR3 runs 15 residues. Germline V CDR1 and CDR2: LGHNA, YSLEER. CDR3 DNA: TGCGCCAGCAGCCCATACATGAAGGGTGGCTATGGCTACACCTTC. Translation: CASSPYMKGGYGYTF.